This entry features one T cell receptor (beta chain) sequence. This entry comes from a study of shared clonotypes between healthy human individuals. The CDR3 loop spans 11 amino acids. In germline, CDR1 is MDHEN, CDR2 SYDVKM. Trimming took off 7 bases at V and 5 bases at J, with 8 bases between the two ends. TCRdb keeps only in-frame clones here, not all; method: immunoSEQ multiplex PCR. This table has 2 million to 2.5 million clones, 85% to 95% appearing once. Sequencing was performed on naive CD4+ T cells from PBMCs. This sample's subset: CD45RA+ positively selected. The source of this sequence is a man between 18 and 29 years old in good health. Some clones in this sample may be carry-over from other donors' samples. The genes are TRBV28 and TRBJ1-2; D remains ambiguous. The CDR3 sequence is CASTLGYGYTF. The CDR3 DNA reads as TGTGCCAGCACCTTGGGGTATGGCTACACCTTC.